A single TCR beta chain is shown here with its context. Antigen specificity is unknown. Profiled with immunoSEQ multiplex PCR; TCRdb holds only in-frame clones, not every one. The sample has about 76,000 clones; 86% are singletons. These data originate in a study of cytotoxic CD8 clonotypes in ibrutinib-treated CLL. General study findings and limits: An increase in clonality occurred at ibrutinib response, followed by a return toward baseline at progression.

Germline CDR1 is MNHNS and CDR2 is SASEGT. The CDR3 contains 15 residues. V was shortened by 7 bases and J by 7 bases, with 22 bases between the two germline ends. The source is a human donor with chronic lymphocytic leukemia. This chain links TRBV6-1 with TRBJ1-2, with D perhaps matching TRBD1 (5 bases). The sequencing used PBMCs, collected before ibrutinib treatment. The DNA of the CDR3 is TGTGCCAGCACCCCAAAGGAGGCAGGGAGTAGTGGCTACACCTTC. This translates into CASTPKEAGSSGYTF.